Reported below is one TCR beta chain. Its antigen is unknown. Per-base quality was not reported, and no clone a single base away is much larger than it. Sequencing was performed on an Illumina HiSeq 2500. Quantitative 5'-RACE with molecular barcodes was the method used to prepare the TCR beta libraries. The original methods were these. Disease-linked TCR variants were identified with a new computational method built on a probabilistic model of VDJ rearrangement. TCRdb's own reprocessing of the public reads used fastp at Q25 and MiXCR and kept productive beta chains. Identical CDR3 proteins give one entry, which carries the most common genes and DNA. The V and J calls follow TCRdb's processing rather than the paper's. The sample includes around 300,000 distinct CDR3 sequences, with under 15% observed a single time. Roughly 1.1% of the sample comes from the top ten. The sample comes from a study of CD8 T cells in ankylosing spondylitis (dated by TCRdb to about 2017). About the study as a whole: The study set out to find disease-linked TCR variants by profiling T cell receptor beta repertoires in ankylosing spondylitis patients and healthy donors. The whole study cohort included 90 to 120 healthy donors and 25 ankylosing spondylitis patients. Samples of peripheral blood were taken, and for ankylosing spondylitis patients, synovial fluid was collected as well. Overall results and qualifications from the work: In peripheral blood, the disease-linked clones were found at relatively low frequencies and had a CD8+ phenotype. Significant enrichment of the disease-linked clones was reported in matched synovial fluid samples from ankylosing spondylitis patients. A TCR beta motif made up of eight highly homologous amino acid variants appeared to be characteristic of blood from ankylosing spondylitis patients. Some motif variants had previously been reported in the synovial fluid and blood of reactive arthritis patients, which suggests shared mechanisms of disease initiation.

Counted from cysteine to phenylalanine, this CDR3 has 14 amino acids. Only the CDR3 part of the read is kept: 42 bases, read in frame from the first base. Cut back by 8 bases and 1 base, the V and J ends lie 14 bases apart. The germline V gene gives CDR1 as SGHNT and CDR2 as YENEEA. This receptor chain uses TRBV11-3 and TRBJ1-1; no D segment can be confidently identified. The specimen was blood, either unsorted or a sorted T cell fraction (not recorded which). This sequence originates from a male donor with ankylosing spondylitis or in good health (not recorded which). The nucleotide sequence is TGTGCCAGCCGTGATAGTCGGAAGAACACTGAAGCTTTCTTT. Translated, this is CASRDSRKNTEAFF.